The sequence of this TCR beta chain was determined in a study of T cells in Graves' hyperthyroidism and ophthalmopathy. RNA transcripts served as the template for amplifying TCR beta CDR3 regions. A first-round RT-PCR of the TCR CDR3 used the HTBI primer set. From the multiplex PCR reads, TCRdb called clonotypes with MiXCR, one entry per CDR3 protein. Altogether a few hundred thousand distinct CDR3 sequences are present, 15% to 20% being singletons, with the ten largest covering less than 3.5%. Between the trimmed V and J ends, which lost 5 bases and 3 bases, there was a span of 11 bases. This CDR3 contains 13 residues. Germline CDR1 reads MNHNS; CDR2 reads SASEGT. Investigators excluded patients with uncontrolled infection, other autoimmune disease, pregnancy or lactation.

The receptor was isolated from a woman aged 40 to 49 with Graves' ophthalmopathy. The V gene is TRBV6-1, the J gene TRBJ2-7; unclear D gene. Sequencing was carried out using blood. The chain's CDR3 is CASSLTELYEQYF. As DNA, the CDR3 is TGTGCCAGCAGTCTTACAGAGCTCTACGAGCAGTACTTC.